This TCR beta chain was recovered during a study of shared clonotypes between healthy human individuals. Regarding the study as a whole: It was only blood that was sampled, and tissue repertoires likely differ. A limitation of the genetic and exposure-history diversity represented arose from few donors.

The CDR3 covers 15 residues. Germline CDR1 SNHLY, CDR2 FYNNEI. Trimming left V 8 bases short and J 1 base short, with 15 bases between. In regard to this clone: Its antigen is not identified.

Libraries were prepared by immunoSEQ multiplex PCR; TCRdb keeps only in-frame clonotypes and omits some of them. Here the sample spans about 2.4 million clones, roughly nine tenths being singletons. The specimen was naive CD4+ T cells sorted from blood. Documented subset: CD45RA+ positively selected. The chain has TRBV2 and TRBJ1-5, with D possibly matching TRBD1 (5 bases). This clonotype was sampled from a man aged 18 to 30 in good health. CDR3 protein: CASELGGKSNQPQHF. The CDR3 region has the DNA TGTGCCAGCGAGTTGGGGGGAAAGAGCAATCAGCCCCAGCATTTT.